This TCR beta chain comes out of a study of shared clonotypes between healthy human individuals. The CDR3 sequence is 16 residues long. V was clipped by 2 bases and J by 4 bases, with 19 bases between them. Looked up from germline, CDR1 is SGHRS and CDR2 is YFSETQ. Of note for this clone: The antigen remains unidentified.

Sequencing was performed with immunoSEQ multiplex PCR; in TCRdb, only in-frame clones are kept and a portion is missing. The repertoire holds hundreds of thousands of clones, with about 92% as singletons. It was CD45RO-negative cells, positively selected for CCR7, that made up naive CD8 cells, with terminally differentiated effector memory CD45RA+ cells excluded. Study-level results: Clonotype sharing among donors was expected to depend on sequencing depth.

This TCR came from a man aged 25-45 years in good health. The chain is built from TRBV5-1 and TRBJ2-7; tentative D call: TRBD1 (7 bases). Sequencing used naive CD8+ T cells sorted from blood. The CDR3 sequence is CASSFGGQWGTYEQYF. The CDR3 DNA reads TGCGCCAGCAGCTTTGGGGGACAGTGGGGGACTTACGAGCAGTACTTC. The full variable domain, rest sourced from reference TRBV5-1 and TRBJ2-7, is KAGVTQTPRYLIKTRGQQVTLSCSPISGHRSVSWYQQTPGQGLQFLFEYFSETQRNKGNFPGRFSGRQFSNSRSEMNVSTLELGDSALYLCASSFGGQWGTYEQYFGPGTRLTVT.